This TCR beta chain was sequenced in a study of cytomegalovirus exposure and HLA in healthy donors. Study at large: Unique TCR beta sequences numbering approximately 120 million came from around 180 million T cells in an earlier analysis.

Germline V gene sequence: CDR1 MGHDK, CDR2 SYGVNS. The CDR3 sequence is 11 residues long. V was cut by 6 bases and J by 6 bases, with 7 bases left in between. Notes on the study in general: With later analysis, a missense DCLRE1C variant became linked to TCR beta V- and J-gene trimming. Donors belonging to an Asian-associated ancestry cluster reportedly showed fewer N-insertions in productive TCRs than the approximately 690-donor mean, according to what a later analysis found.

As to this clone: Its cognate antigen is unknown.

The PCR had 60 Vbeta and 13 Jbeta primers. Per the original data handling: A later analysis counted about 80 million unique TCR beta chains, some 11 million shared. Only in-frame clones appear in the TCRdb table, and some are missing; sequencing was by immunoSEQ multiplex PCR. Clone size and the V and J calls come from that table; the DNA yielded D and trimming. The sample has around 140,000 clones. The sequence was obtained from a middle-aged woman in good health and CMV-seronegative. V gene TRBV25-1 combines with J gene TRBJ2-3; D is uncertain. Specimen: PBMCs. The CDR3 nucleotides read TGTGCCAGCAGACTGAGGGATACGCAGTATTTT. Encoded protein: CASRLRDTQYF.